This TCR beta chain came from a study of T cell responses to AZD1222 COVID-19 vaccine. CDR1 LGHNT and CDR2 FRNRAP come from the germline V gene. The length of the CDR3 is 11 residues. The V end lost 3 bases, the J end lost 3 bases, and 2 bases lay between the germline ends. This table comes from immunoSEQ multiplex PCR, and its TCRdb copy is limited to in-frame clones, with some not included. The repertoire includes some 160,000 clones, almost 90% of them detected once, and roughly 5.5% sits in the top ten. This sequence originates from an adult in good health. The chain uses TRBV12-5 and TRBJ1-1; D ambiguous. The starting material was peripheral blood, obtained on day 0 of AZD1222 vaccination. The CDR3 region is CASGLDTEAFF. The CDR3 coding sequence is TGTGCTAGTGGTTTAGACACTGAAGCTTTCTTT.